The 5 T cell receptor beta chains below all came from one sample that was sequenced in a study of radiotherapy plus CTLA-4 blockade in lung cancer (dated by TCRdb to the late 2010s). Library generation was performed with the immunoSEQ multiplex PCR assay. This immuneACCESS table, as held by TCRdb, lists in-frame sequences with V and J called but not all clones. Of the missing ones, under half trace to an unresolved V gene in checked studies; the others have no known cause. Recorded for this sample are approximately 80,000 clones; more than 60% of them occurred a single time. Of the sample, about 23% is held by the ten largest clones. The specimen was peripheral blood, collected from a patient treated with radiotherapy plus ipilimumab. All receptors come from a human donor with non-small cell lung cancer whose response to radiotherapy plus ipilimumab could not be evaluated. Some clones in this sample may be carry-over from other donors' samples.

The chain is built from TRBV27 and TRBJ2-7; possibly TRBD1 for D (5 bases). The V and J ends lost 5 bases and 4 bases respectively, with 12 bases between them. The CDR3 is 13 amino acids. CDR1 and CDR2 from the germline V gene are MNHEY and SMNVEV (reference sequence). CDR3: CASSTLTEYEQYF. DNA of the CDR3: TGTGCCAGCAGTACGTTGACAGAGTACGAGCAGTACTTC.

This clone has just a few counts. The chain uses TRBV6-1 and TRBJ2-1; D uncertain. Germline CDR1 MNHNS, CDR2 SASEGT. V shed 2 bases and J shed 4 bases, with 9 bases lying between them. The CDR3 loop spans 14 amino acids. The CDR3 DNA reads as TGTGCCAGCAGTGAACAGGATAATTACAATGAGCAGTTCTTC. Its translation is CASSEQDNYNEQFF.

This clone has a single count. V usage is TRBV28 and J usage is TRBJ2-3, with D perhaps matching TRBD2 (6 bases). The germline gives CDR1 MDHEN, CDR2 SYDVKM. V gave up 3 bases and J gave up 0 bases, with 16 bases separating them. This CDR3 contains 17 residues. This chain's CDR3 is CASSLRRGFPSTDTQYF. DNA for the CDR3: TGTGCCAGCAGTTTGAGGCGGGGATTCCCTAGCACAGATACGCAGTATTTT. The full variable domain, with the rest looked up from reference TRBV28 and TRBJ2-3, is DVKVTQSSRYLVKRTGEKVFLECVQDMDHENMFWYRQDPGLGLRLIYFSYDVKMKEKGDIPEGYSVSREKKERFSLILESASTNQTSMYLCASSLRRGFPSTDTQYFGPGTRLTVL.

The chain employs TRBV2 and TRBJ2-5, with 7 bases identical to TRBD1. The germline V gene encodes CDR1 SNHLY and CDR2 FYNNEI. The junction had 8 bases not matched to a gene; V was cut back by 7 bases and J by 9 bases. The length of the CDR3 is 12 residues. This chain's CDR3 is CASTGQDSSQYF. The CDR3 nucleotides read TGTGCCAGCACCGGACAGGACTCTTCCCAGTACTTC.

The J gene is TRBJ2-1, the V gene TRBV4-3; TRBD1 might be the D (6 bases). The CDR3 spans 15 residues. Germline V gene sequence: CDR1 LGHNA, CDR2 YSLEER. V was clipped by 5 bases and J by 0 bases, with 11 bases between them. The CDR3 DNA reads as TGCGCCAGCAGCTACTACAGGGCCTCCTACAATGAGCAGTTCTTC. This translates into CASSYYRASYNEQFF.